This TCR beta chain was recorded in a study of cytomegalovirus exposure and HLA in healthy donors (dated by TCRdb to about 2017). As for the study more broadly: According to a later analysis, the roughly 130 validation repertoires were produced on the same platform as the approximately 610 repertoires of the first cohort. The study aimed to test whether signatures of past pathogen exposure could be identified by cataloging public T cell receptors. Along with the approximately 700-subject first cohort, a separate validation cohort of around 120 different subjects was used. High-throughput TCR immunosequencing, statistical association of individual TCRs with disease status, and machine learning were combined to predict cytomegalovirus infection status.

Donors formed part of the validation cohort, which comprised 120 subjects and was distinct from the first cohort of 666 subjects. The CDR3 runs 12 residues from the cysteine to the phenylalanine. The CDR3 DNA has 36 bases and is translated from base 1. CDR1 and CDR2 are read off the germline V gene as SNHLY and FYNNEI. The study at large found these results: The classifier was reported to diagnose cytomegalovirus status with high specificity and sensitivity in both the original cohort and the validation cohort. In vitro tests confirmed that a few of the cytomegalovirus-associated TCR beta chains recognize cytomegalovirus antigens. The validation cohort had no HLA typing available for a later analysis, so co-occurrence within that cohort was assessed over all 110 or so repertoires. In a later analysis, TCRs clustered in the first cohort were found to also tend to co-occur in the 120 validation repertoires, with 94% of cluster scores above 0. Most TCR sequences were observed very rarely across donors, whereas some public TCRs were present in many individuals. The authors suggested that the approach could potentially be generalized to other disease states and immunological phenotypes. In the study, around 160 TCR beta chains were listed as associated with cytomegalovirus.

A remark on this clone: The target of this receptor is not known. The input lacks base qualities; no much larger clone sits a single base away.

Library prep was done by the immunoSEQ multiplex PCR assay. The source study handled its data this way. A statistical classification framework was built to diagnose cytomegalovirus status from the catalog of TCR beta chain sequences. Here the immuneACCESS table is served through TCRdb, limited to in-frame sequences with V and J called. Missing clones are a known gap in these copies; in checked studies unresolved V genes cover under half, and the rest lacks a known reason. V and J calls and clone size follow that table, whereas D and trimming were derived from the DNA. For this sample the table gives about 220,000 clones, of which approximately 83% were detected only once. In total, the top ten clones hold 11% to 15% of the sample.

The V and J segments used are TRBV2 and TRBJ2-1; the D gene is not confidently resolved. The material sequenced was PBMCs. This TCR came from a woman aged 25 to 39 in good health and CMV-seropositive. At the DNA level, the sequence is TGTGCTAGCTTGAAGACATACAATGAGCAGTTCTTC. Its product reads: CASLKTYNEQFF.